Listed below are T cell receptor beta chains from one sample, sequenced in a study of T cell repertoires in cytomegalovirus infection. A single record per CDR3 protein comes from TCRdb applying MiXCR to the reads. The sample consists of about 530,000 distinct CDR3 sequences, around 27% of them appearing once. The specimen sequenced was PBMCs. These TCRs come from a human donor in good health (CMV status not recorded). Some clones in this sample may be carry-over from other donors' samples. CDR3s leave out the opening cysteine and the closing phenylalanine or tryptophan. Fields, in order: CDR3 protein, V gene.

ASSLRGGGFGIQY	TRBV12-3/TRBV12-4
SVEGLGEAEETQY	TRBV29-1
AIKPGQGTGFWSTDTQY	TRBV10-3
SAGLAGGPNIQY	TRBV20-1
ASSSGLSGNTIY	TRBV7-2
ASSLEGPGGDTQY	TRBV7-2
ASRLSTGDTTDTQY	TRBV6-2/TRBV6-3
ASRRQGGKAYGYT	TRBV28
ATSRVFLRGNNEQF	TRBV15
ASSLRGTANSPLH	TRBV27
SASPPGGIHETQY	TRBV20-1
ASSFDPGLAHHYEQY	TRBV7-2
ASSPFERGPRDTQY	TRBV7-2
ASDLRGGAVAF	TRBV19
ASSTGGAYNEQF	TRBV10-1
AIIHREAGTNEKLF	TRBV10-3
ATSAVGSGGGETQY	TRBV24-1
ASGLGQQETQY	TRBV12-5
ASSRSREGRGTQY	TRBV7-9
ASSPFGSGSDINQPQH	TRBV7-6
AWSVKETQY	TRBV30
SVEATGGRALYGYT	TRBV29-1
AIRDTSGRADEQF	TRBV10-3
ASSLGGWQREGYTHTQY	TRBV7-2
ASSLMGSYGYT	TRBV7-2
ASSPWQGVAETQY	TRBV11-2
ASSAPGTSGSAYNEQF	TRBV6-6
ASSRSDRGRQPQH	TRBV11-2
ASSLGPGTSAYNEQF	TRBV7-4
ASSIIPGFGAGELF	TRBV7-9
ASSFPGARTEAF	TRBV7-8
ASRADRGYGTDTQY	TRBV19
SARRSAVIEQF	TRBV20-1
AISESMGGRGYEQY	TRBV10-3
ASSLGTGVSEAF	TRBV7-2
ASSYHSEPVHGAMNTEAF	TRBV6-2/TRBV6-3
ASSIGQAANQPQH	TRBV19
AWQQSDEQF	TRBV30
ASSAQQRTSGIIDTQY	TRBV9
SAGGRDGIGETQY	TRBV20-1
ASSPPTASGNTIY	TRBV18
ASSLRAGDNSPLH	TRBV7-3
ASSIIDPGGDNQPQH	TRBV19
ASSLYLDSRLGTEAF	TRBV7-9
ASRRDRTGAGYEQY	TRBV6-1